Shown below are 19 T cell receptor beta chains from a single sample sequenced in a study of tumor and adjacent non-tumor tissue in lung cancer. This sample's RNA came from whole unsorted tissue. A modified ARM-PCR protocol with three rounds of nested PCR amplified TCRbeta. TCRdb ran MiXCR on the multiplex PCR reads and lists one entry per CDR3 protein. The table records roughly 220,000 distinct CDR3 sequences, 70% to 75% of them present only once. The sample consisted of lung tumor tissue. The source of these receptors is a man aged 60-69 years with non-small cell lung cancer.

This clonotype has only a few counts. This chain links TRBV6-5 with TRBJ1-4, with D tentatively TRBD1 (5 bases). Trimming cost V 0 bases and J 8 bases, with 16 bases left between them. Germline CDR1 and CDR2: MNHEY and SVGAGI. The CDR3 is made up of 16 amino acids. Written as DNA, the CDR3 is TGTGCCAGCAGTTACTCCGGGGGAGCAATGGGGGAAAAACTGTTTTTT. This sequence encodes CASSYSGGAMGEKLFF.

CDR3 nucleotide sequence: TGTACCGGCAGCGGACGGTATGGCTACACCTTC. This gives the protein CTGSGRYGYTF. The gene calls are TRBV28 and TRBJ1-2; D is undetermined. This CDR3 spans 11 amino acids. CDR1 is MDHEN and CDR2 is SYDVKM in the germline V gene.

With regard to this clonotype: A read error may produce the germline difference seen at one junction end. V is TRBV6-1 and J is TRBJ2-5; tentatively, D is TRBD1 or TRBD2 (6 bases each). Germline V CDR1 and CDR2: MNHNS, SASEGT. This CDR3 is built from 13 residues. As DNA, the CDR3 is TGTGTCAGCAGTTGGGGGGCCGGAGAGGCCCAGTACTTC. Amino acid sequence: CVSSWGAGEAQYF.

The count of this clonotype is one. Being one base from a much bigger clone, this may be a read error. The V gene is TRBV6-2 or TRBV6-3, the J gene TRBJ2-7; D unclear. There are 14 residues in the CDR3. Per germline, CDR1 MNHEY and CDR2 SVGEGT. V lost 7 bases to trimming and J lost 1 base, with 14 bases between them. The CDR3: CASIWPGLSYEQYF. CDR3 sequence (DNA): TGTGCCAGCATTTGGCCGGGCCTGTCCTACGAGCAGTACTTC.

As to this clonotype: This clone may be a read error of a much larger clone one base away. CDR3 nucleotides: TGCAATGCTTGGACACCCGATGGAAACACCATATATTTT. It translates to CNAWTPDGNTIYF. The chain couples TRBV20-1 to TRBJ1-3; D may be TRBD1 (5 bases). The germline V gene encodes CDR1 DFQATT and CDR2 SNEGSKA (reference sequence). The CDR3 length is 13 residues.

Remarks on this clonotype: With a much larger clone just one base away, this may be a read error. V gene TRBV20-1 combines with J gene TRBJ2-1; D is perhaps TRBD2 (6 bases). CDR1 and CDR2 from the germline V gene are DFQATT and SNEGSKA (reference sequence). Deletions cut 4 bases from V and 4 bases from J, with 14 bases between. This CDR3 is 14 amino acids long. The CDR3 DNA reads TGCAGTGCTAAGGCTATCGGGGGATACAATGAGCAGTTCTTC. Its translation is CSAKAIGGYNEQFF.

V usage is TRBV6-5 and J usage is TRBJ1-3, with D maybe TRBD1 (5 bases). Looked up from germline, CDR1 is MNHEY and CDR2 is SVGAGI. This CDR3 has 15 amino acids. V was shortened by 2 bases and J by 3 bases, with 11 bases between the two germline ends. The CDR3 DNA sequence: TGTGCCAGCAGTTACCCCCAGGGTGGTGGAAACACCATATATTTT. Its protein product is CASSYPQGGGNTIYF.

This clonotype occurred once. Possible read error: a much larger clone is one base away. The J gene is TRBJ1-2, the V gene TRBV20-1; perhaps TRBD1 as D (6 bases). Germline V lookup: CDR1 DFQATT, CDR2 SNEGSKA (reference sequence). CDR3 length: 13 amino acids. Trimming cost V 3 bases and J 7 bases, with 15 bases left between them. The chain's CDR3 is CSASERGGGGYTF. The DNA of the CDR3 is TGCAGTGCTAGCGAAAGGGGGGGGGGTGGCTACACCTTC.

The table lists this clonotype with a few counts. The chain carries TRBV7-3 and TRBJ2-3; possible D gene TRBD1, 6 bases. CDR3 length equals 13 residues. V lost 0 bases, J lost 14 bases, and 15 bases lay in between. Germline CDR1 and CDR2: SGHTA and FQGTGA. CDR3: CASSLTPDSRWYF. The CDR3 DNA is TGTGCCAGCAGCTTAACCCCGGACAGTCGATGGTATTTT. Complete variable domain (other parts from reference TRBV7-3 and TRBJ2-3): GAGVSQTPSNKVTEKGKYVELRCDPISGHTALYWYRQSLGQGPEFLIYFQGTGAADDSGLPNDRFFAVRPEGSVSTLKIQRTERGDSAVYLCASSLTPDSRWYFGPGTRLTVL.

Comments on this clonotype: A read error may be the cause here, since a much bigger clone is one base away. The rearrangement joins TRBV6-2 or TRBV6-3 to TRBJ2-1; D is ambiguous. Per germline, CDR1 MNHEY and CDR2 SVGEGT. There are 15 residues in the CDR3. This CDR3 is CTSSYQPPSYNEQFF. CDR3 coding DNA: TGTACCAGCAGTTACCAGCCCCCCTCCTACAATGAGCAGTTCTTC.

Concerning this clonotype itself: A much larger clone is a single base away; this may be a read error. V and J are TRBV6-6 and TRBJ2-7; D gene unclear. CDR1 and CDR2 from the germline V gene are MNHNY and SVGAGI (reference sequence). The CDR3 loop spans 13 amino acids. Trimming removed 6 bases at V and 3 bases at J, with 12 bases between. The CDR3 loop is CASSGAAGYEQYF. CDR3 bases: TGTGCCAGCAGCGGCGCGGCAGGCTACGAGCAGTACTTC.

Worth noting for this clonotype: One junction end does not reproduce the germline sequence, and a read error may be involved. This sequence joins TRBV11-3 and TRBJ2-7, with D possibly being TRBD2 (6 bases). Germline-derived CDR1 and CDR2 are SGHNT and YENEEA. The CDR3 runs 14 residues. CDR3 in DNA: TGTGTCAGCGGCGCCCCGAGGAGGGTTTACGAGCAGTACTTC. The encoded protein is CVSGAPRRVYEQYF.

In its sample, this clonotype was seen many times. CDR3 DNA: TGTGCCAGCAGATTCTCGGGACCCCACAATGAGCAGTTCTTC. Translation gives CASRFSGPHNEQFF. The V and J genes are TRBV11-3 and TRBJ2-1; TRBD1 or TRBD2 may be the D gene (5 bases each). V dropped 6 bases and J dropped 5 bases, with 14 bases sitting between them. The germline V gene encodes CDR1 SGHNT and CDR2 YENEEA. There are 14 residues in the CDR3.

This clonotype has a count of ten or more. The chain is built from TRBV12-3 or TRBV12-4 and TRBJ2-5; 10 bases map to TRBD1. V was pared by 6 bases and J by 4 bases, with 11 bases of the junction left unmatched. There are 16 residues in the CDR3. The CDR3 reads CASRPRQGANRETQYF. The DNA for the CDR3 is TGTGCCAGCAGACCCAGACAGGGGGCTAACCGAGAGACCCAGTACTTC.

A few counts support this clonotype. The conserved phenylalanine or tryptophan normally closing the CDR3 is absent here, so this likely arose from a read error. The J gene is TRBJ2-3, the V gene TRBV11-2; the match to TRBD1 covers 9 bases. Germline V gene data show CDR1 as SGHAT and CDR2 as FQNNGV. This CDR3 region has 17 residues. With 9 bases clipped from V and 0 bases from J, the junction kept 13 bases outside the gene matches. The CDR3 reads CASSVTRTGASTDTQYY. CDR3 nucleotide sequence: TGTGCCAGTAGCGTAACCCGGACAGGGGCTAGCACAGATACGCAGTATTAT.

This clonotype has a single count. Likely a read error: the CDR3 ends without its conserved phenylalanine or tryptophan. The chain is built from TRBV12-3 or TRBV12-4 and TRBJ1-1; 10 positions match TRBD1. There are 17 residues in the CDR3. The CDR3 DNA reads as TGTGTCAGCAGTATAACTACGACAGGGGGCATGAACACTGAAGCTTTCTTA. This gives the protein CVSSITTTGGMNTEAFL.

The genes are TRBV5-1 and TRBJ1-4; 8 bases are shared with TRBD1. The J segment lost 8 bases and the V segment lost 4 bases, leaving 7 bases of the junction unmatched. The germline gives CDR1 SGHRS, CDR2 YFSETQ. The CDR3 length is 14 residues. CDR3 region: CASSPDRVREKLFF. The CDR3 DNA reads as TGCGCCAGCAGCCCGGACAGGGTCCGGGAAAAACTGTTTTTT.

This clonotype occurred a few times. This clone may be a read error of a much larger clone one base away. The chain is built from TRBV12-3 or TRBV12-4 and TRBJ2-5; D unresolved. CDR3 length equals 14 residues. The V and J ends lost 4 bases and 4 bases respectively, with 13 bases between them. CDR3 coding DNA: TGTGCCAGCAGTTGGGGTAGTAGCATAGAGACCCAGTACTTC. Protein product: CASSWGSSIETQYF.

With respect to this clonotype: This clone may be a read error of a much larger clone one base away. The genes are TRBV12-3 or TRBV12-4 and TRBJ2-7; 9 bases agree with TRBD1. The CDR3 covers 14 residues. Here the CDR3 reads CAISFSDRGGEQYF. CDR3 in DNA: TGTGCCATCAGTTTTTCCGACAGGGGGGGCGAGCAGTACTTC.